The entry below describes one TCR beta chain. This record comes from a study of blood T cell repertoires in COVID-19. About the study: In each case, the material was cDNA or gDNA derived from T cells, B-cell-depleted T cells, or PBMCs.

Per the original methods: For nucleated cells, counts were estimated from reference gene primer amplification. TCRdb's copy holds only in-frame clones and misses some; the assay was immunoSEQ multiplex PCR. The DNA gave D and trimming, while V, J and clone size come from that table. The sample shows roughly 150,000 clones, around 89% of them seen only once. Looked up from germline, CDR1 is WNHNN and CDR2 is SYGVQD (reference sequence). Trimming took off 5 bases at V and 6 bases at J, with 10 bases between the two ends. The CDR3 extends over 12 amino acids. The J gene is TRBJ1-2, the V gene TRBV10-1, with a weak D call TRBD1 (6 bases). Sequenced material: peripheral blood. The sequence was obtained from a man aged 45-60 years who had recovered from COVID-19. CDR3 DNA sequence: TGCGCCAGCAGTTTCAGGGGTCATGGCTACACCTTC. Translating it yields CASSFRGHGYTF.